The present TCR beta chain was sequenced within a study of cytomegalovirus exposure and HLA in healthy donors. Germline CDR1 and CDR2: MNHEY and SVGAGI. The CDR3 length is 14 residues. J gave up 2 bases and V 5 bases, and 6 bases lay outside the gene matches. On this clone itself: Its antigen is unidentified.

The PCR had 60 Vbeta and 13 Jbeta primers. Per the authors' pipeline: A later analysis tallied 75 million to 80 million unique TCR beta chains, about 9.9 million of them shared. The assay was immunoSEQ multiplex PCR, and TCRdb's table has in-frame clones only and misses some. V and J calls and clone size come straight from that table; D and trimming were deduced from the DNA. The sample records fewer than 80,000 clones, around 74% being singletons. Study outcomes and limitations: In an earlier analysis, about 87% or about 30%: the productive usage of most TCR beta V segments. The Asian-associated ancestry cluster reportedly had fewer N-insertions than the approximately 610-donor mean in a later analysis. The authors later found TCR association rates varying by HLA locus, with DRB1 most and HLA-C fewest.

The specimen was PBMCs. This TCR came from a woman between 55 and 75 years old in good health and CMV-seropositive. The gene calls are TRBV6-5 and TRBJ2-7; TRBD2 agrees at 7 bases. CDR3: CASSPRGGPYEQYF. The CDR3, as DNA: TGTGCCAGCAGTCCTAGGGGAGGGCCCTACGAGCAGTACTTC.